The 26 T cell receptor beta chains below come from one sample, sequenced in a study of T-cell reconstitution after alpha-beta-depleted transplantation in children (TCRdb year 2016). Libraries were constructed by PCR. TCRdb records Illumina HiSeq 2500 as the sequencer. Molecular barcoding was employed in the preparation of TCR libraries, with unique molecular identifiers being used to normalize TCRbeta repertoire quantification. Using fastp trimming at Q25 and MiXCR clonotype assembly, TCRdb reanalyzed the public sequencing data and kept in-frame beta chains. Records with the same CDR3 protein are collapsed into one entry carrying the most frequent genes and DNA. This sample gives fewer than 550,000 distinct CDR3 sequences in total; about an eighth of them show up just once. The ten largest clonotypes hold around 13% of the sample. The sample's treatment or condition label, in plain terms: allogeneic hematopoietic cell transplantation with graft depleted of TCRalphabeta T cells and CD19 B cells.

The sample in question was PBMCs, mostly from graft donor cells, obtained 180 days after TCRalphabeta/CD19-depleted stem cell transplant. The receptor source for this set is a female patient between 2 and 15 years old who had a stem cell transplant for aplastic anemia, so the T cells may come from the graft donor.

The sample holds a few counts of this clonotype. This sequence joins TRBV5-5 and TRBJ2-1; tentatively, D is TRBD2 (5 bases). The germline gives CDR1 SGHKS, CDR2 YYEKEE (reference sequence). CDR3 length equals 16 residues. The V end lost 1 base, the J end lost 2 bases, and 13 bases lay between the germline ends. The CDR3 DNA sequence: TGTGCCAGCAGCTTGAGAGGGAGTGGTGCCTACAATGAGCAGTTCTTC. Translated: CASSLRGSGAYNEQFF.

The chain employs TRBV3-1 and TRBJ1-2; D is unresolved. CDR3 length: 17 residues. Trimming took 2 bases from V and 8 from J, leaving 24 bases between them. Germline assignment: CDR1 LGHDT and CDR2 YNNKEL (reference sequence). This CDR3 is CASSQIFRDGLRGGYTF. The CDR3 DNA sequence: TGTGCCAGCAGCCAAATATTTCGTGACGGCCTCAGAGGAGGCTACACCTTC.

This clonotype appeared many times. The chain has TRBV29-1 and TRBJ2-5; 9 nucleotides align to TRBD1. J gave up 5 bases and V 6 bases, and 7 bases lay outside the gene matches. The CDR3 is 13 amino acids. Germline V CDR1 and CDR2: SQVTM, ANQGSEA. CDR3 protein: CSVGGQGKETQYF. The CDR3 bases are TGCAGCGTGGGCGGACAGGGGAAGGAGACCCAGTACTTC.

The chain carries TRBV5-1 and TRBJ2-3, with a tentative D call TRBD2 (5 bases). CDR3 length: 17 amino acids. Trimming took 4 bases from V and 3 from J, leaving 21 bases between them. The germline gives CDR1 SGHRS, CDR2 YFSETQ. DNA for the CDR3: TGCGCCAGCAGCCTTTTAAAAGCCCCGCCGGGAACAGATACGCAGTATTTT. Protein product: CASSLLKAPPGTDTQYF.

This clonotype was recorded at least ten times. This CDR3 is CASSLMGLMSNEQFF. For the CDR3, the DNA is TGTGCCAGCAGCTTAATGGGGCTCATGAGCAATGAGCAGTTCTTC. This chain connects TRBV7-3 to TRBJ2-1, with a tentative D call TRBD1 (5 bases). This CDR3 spans 15 amino acids. V lost 1 base, J lost 6 bases, and 13 bases lay in between. Germline V gene sequence: CDR1 SGHTA, CDR2 FQGTGA.

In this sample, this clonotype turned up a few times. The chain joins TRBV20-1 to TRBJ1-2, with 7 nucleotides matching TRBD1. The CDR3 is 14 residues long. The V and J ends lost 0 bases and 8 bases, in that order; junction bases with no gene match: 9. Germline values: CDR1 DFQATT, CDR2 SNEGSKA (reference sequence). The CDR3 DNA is TGCAGTGCTAGAGATCGAGAAGGGGGCGGCGGCTACACCTTC. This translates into CSARDREGGGGYTF.

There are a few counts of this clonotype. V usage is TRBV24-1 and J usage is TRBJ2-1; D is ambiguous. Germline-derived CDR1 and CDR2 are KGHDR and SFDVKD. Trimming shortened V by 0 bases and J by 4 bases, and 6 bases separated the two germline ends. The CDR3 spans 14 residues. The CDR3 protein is CATSDLAGYNEQFF. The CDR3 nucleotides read TGTGCCACCAGTGATTTGGCAGGTTACAATGAGCAGTTCTTC.

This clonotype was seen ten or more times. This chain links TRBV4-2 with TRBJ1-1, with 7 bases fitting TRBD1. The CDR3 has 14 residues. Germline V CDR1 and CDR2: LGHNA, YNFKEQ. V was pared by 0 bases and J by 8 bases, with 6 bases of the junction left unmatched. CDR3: CASSQDTGEREAFF. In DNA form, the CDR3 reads TGTGCCAGCAGCCAAGACACAGGGGAGAGGGAAGCTTTCTTT.

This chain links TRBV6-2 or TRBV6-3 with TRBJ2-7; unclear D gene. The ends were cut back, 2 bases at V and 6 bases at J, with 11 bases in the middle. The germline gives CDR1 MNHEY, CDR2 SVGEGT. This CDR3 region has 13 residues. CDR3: CASSYTWTGEQYF. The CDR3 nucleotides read TGTGCCAGCAGTTACACCTGGACGGGCGAGCAGTACTTC.

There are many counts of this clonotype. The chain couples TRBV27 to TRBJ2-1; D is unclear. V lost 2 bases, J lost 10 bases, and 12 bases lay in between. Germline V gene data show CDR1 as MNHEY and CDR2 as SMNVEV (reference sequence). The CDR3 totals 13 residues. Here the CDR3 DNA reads TGTGCCAGCAGTTTAGGGTCGGGCCGAGAGCAGTTCTTC. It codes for CASSLGSGREQFF.

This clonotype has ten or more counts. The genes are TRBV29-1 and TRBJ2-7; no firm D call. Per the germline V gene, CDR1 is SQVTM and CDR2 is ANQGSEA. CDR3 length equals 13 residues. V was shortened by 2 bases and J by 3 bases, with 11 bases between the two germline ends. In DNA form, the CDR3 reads TGCAGCGTTGAAATGACGGCCAACTACGAGCAGTACTTC. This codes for CSVEMTANYEQYF.

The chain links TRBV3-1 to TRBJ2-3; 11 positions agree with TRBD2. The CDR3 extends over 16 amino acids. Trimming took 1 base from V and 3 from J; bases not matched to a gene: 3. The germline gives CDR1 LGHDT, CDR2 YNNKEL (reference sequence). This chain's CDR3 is CASSQGLAGGTDTQYF. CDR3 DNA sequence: TGTGCCAGCAGCCAAGGGCTAGCGGGAGGTACAGATACGCAGTATTTT.

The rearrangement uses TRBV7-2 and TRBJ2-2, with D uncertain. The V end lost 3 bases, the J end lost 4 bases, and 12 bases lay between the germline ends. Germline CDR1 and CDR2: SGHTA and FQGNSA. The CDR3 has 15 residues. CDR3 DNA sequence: TGTGCCAGCAGCTTGGTGATTGCCCCCACCGGGGAGCTGTTTTTT. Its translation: CASSLVIAPTGELFF.

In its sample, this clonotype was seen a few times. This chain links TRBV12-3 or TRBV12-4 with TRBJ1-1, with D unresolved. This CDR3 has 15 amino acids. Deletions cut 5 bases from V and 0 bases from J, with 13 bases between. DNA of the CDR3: TGTGCCAGCAGTCATCGACGGGAGATGAACACTGAAGCTTTCTTT. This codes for CASSHRREMNTEAFF.

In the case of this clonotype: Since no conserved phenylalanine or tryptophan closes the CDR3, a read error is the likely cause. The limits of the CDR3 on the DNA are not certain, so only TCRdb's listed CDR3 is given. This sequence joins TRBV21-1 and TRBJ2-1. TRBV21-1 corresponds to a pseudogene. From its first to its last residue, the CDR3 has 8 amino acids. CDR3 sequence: CASSKSSV.

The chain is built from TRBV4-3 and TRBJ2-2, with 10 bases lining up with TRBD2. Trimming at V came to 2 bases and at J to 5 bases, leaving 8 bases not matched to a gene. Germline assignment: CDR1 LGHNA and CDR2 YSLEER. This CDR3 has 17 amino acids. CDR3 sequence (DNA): TGCGCCAGCAGCCAACCTAAGTCGACTAGCGGGACCGGGGAGCTGTTTTTT. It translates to CASSQPKSTSGTGELFF.

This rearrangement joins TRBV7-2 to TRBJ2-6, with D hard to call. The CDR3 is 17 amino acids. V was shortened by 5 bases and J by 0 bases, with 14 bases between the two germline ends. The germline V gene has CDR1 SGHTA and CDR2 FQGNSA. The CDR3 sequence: CASSPRSWGSGANVLTF. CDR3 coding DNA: TGTGCCAGCAGCCCACGTAGCTGGGGCTCTGGGGCCAACGTCCTGACTTTC.

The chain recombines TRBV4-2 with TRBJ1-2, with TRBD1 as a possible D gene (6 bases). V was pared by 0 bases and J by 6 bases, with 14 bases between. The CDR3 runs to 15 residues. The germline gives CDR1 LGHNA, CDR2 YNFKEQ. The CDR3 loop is CASSQERDIHDGYTF. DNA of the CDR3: TGTGCCAGCAGCCAAGAACGGGACATACACGATGGCTACACCTTC.

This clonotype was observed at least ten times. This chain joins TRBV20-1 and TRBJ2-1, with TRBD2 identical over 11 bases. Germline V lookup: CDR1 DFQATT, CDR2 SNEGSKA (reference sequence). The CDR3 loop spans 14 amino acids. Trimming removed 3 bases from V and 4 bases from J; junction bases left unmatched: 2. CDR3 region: CSARRTSGYNEQFF. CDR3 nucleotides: TGCAGTGCTAGGCGGACTAGCGGGTACAATGAGCAGTTCTTC.

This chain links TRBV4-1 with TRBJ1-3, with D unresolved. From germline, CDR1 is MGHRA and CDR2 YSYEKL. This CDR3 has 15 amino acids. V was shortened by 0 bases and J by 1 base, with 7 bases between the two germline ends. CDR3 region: CASSQDRGSGNTIYF. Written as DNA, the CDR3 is TGCGCCAGCAGCCAAGATCGCGGATCTGGAAACACCATATATTTT.

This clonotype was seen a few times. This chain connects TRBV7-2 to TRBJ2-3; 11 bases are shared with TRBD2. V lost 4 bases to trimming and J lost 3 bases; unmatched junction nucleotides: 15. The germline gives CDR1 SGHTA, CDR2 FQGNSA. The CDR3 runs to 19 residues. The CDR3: CASSSYEELAGGGTDTQYF. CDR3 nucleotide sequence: TGTGCCAGCAGCTCCTACGAGGAGCTAGCGGGAGGAGGGACAGATACGCAGTATTTT. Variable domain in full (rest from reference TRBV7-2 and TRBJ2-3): GAGVSQSPSNKVTEKGKDVELRCDPISGHTALYWYRQSLGQGLEFLIYFQGNSAPDKSGLPSDRFSAERTGGSVSTLTIQRTQQEDSAVYLCASSSYEELAGGGTDTQYFGPGTRLTVL.

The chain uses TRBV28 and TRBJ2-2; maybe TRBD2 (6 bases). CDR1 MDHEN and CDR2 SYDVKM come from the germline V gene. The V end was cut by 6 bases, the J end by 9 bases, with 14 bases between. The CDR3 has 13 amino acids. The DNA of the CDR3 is TGTGCCAGCAGCCTTCTTGGGACTCGGGAGCTGTTTTTT. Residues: CASSLLGTRELFF.

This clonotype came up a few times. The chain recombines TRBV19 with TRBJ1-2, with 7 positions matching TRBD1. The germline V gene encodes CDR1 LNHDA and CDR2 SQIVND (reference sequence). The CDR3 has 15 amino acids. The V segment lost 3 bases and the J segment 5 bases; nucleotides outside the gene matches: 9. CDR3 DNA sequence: TGTGCCAGTAGTATCGGGACAGAAATCAATTATGGCTACACCTTC. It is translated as CASSIGTEINYGYTF.

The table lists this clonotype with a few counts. The CDR3 coding sequence is TGCAGTGCTAGAGATTTCCCGGACAGGGGACTTGATACGCAGTATTTT. It yields the protein CSARDFPDRGLDTQYF. This chain uses TRBV20-1 with TRBJ2-3, with 9 bases that match TRBD1. J gave up 6 bases and V 0 bases, and 10 bases lay outside the gene matches. CDR3 size: 16 residues. CDR1 and CDR2 from the germline V gene are DFQATT and SNEGSKA (reference sequence).

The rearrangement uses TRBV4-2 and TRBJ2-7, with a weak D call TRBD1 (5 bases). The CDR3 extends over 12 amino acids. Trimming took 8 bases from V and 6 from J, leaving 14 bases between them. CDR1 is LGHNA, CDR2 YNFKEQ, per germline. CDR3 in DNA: TGTGCCAGCGGCCCAGGGCCCTTCGAGCAGTACGTC. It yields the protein CASGPGPFEQYV.

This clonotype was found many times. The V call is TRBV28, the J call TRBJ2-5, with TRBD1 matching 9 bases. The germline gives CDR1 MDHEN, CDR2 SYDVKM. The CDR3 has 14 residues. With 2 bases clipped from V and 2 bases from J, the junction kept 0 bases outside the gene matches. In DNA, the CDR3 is TGTGCCAGCAGTTTAGGACAGGGGCAAGAGACCCAGTACTTC. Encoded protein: CASSLGQGQETQYF.